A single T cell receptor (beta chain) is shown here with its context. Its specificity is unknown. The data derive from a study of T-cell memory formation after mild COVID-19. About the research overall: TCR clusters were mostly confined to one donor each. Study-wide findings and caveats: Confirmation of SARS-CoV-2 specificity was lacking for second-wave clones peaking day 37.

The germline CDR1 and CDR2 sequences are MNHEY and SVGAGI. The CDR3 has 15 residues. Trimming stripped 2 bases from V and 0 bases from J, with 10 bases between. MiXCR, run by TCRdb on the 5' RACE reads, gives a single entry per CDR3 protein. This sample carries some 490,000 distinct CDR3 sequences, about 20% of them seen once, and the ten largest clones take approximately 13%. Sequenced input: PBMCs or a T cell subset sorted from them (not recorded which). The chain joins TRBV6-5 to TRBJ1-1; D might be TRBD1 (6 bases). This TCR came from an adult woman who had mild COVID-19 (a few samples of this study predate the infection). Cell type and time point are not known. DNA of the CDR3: TGTGCCAGCAGTTACACGGGGACATTGAACACTGAAGCTTTCTTT. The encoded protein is CASSYTGTLNTEAFF.